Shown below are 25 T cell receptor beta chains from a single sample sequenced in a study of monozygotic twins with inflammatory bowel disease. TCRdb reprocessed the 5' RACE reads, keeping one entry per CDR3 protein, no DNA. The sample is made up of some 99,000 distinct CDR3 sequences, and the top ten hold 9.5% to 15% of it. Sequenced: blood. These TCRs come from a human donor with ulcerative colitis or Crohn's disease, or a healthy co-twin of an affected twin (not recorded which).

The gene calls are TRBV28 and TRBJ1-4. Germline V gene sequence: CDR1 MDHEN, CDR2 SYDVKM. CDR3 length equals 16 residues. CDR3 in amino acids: CASSPGWRGTNEKLFF. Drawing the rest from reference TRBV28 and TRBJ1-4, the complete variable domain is DVKVTQSSRYLVKRTGEKVFLECVQDMDHENMFWYRQDPGLGLRLIYFSYDVKMKEKGDIPEGYSVSREKKERFSLILESASTNQTSMYLCASSPGWRGTNEKLFFGSGTQLSVL.

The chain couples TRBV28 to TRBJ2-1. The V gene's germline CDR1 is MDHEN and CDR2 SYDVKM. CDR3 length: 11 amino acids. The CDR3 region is CATQRYNEQFF.

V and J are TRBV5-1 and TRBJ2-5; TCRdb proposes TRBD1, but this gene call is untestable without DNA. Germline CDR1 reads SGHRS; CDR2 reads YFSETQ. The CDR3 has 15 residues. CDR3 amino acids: CASSPGPGRQETQYF.

The CDR3 reads CASKRTGSGNTIYF. The chain employs TRBV6-6 and TRBJ1-3; the TCRdb D gene call, TRBD1, has no DNA to confirm it. The CDR3 is 14 amino acids. CDR1 and CDR2 (germline): MNHNY, SVGAGI (reference sequence).

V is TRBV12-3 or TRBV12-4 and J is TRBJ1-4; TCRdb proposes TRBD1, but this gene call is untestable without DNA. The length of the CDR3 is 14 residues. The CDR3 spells CASSWDRGREKLFF.

CDR3 residues: CASSLEGWGNQPQHF. This chain links TRBV11-3 with TRBJ1-5; the TCRdb D gene call, TRBD1, has no DNA to confirm it. The CDR3 extends over 15 amino acids. Germline V gives CDR1 SGHNT, CDR2 YENEEA.

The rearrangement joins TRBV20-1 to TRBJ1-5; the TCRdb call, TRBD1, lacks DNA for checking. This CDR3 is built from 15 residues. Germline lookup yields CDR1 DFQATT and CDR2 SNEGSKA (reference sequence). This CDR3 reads CSARDLGGYDQPQHF.

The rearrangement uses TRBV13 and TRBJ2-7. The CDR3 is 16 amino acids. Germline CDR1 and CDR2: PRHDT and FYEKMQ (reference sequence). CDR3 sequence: CASSLGLAGGSYEQYF.

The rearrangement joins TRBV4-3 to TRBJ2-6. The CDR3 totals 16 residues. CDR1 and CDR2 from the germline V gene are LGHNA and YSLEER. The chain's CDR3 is CASSHLTYSGANVLTF.

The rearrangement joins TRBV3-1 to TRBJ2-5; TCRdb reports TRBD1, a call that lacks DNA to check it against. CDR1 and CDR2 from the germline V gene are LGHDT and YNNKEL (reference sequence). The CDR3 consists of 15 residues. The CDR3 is CASSQRGDYQETQYF.

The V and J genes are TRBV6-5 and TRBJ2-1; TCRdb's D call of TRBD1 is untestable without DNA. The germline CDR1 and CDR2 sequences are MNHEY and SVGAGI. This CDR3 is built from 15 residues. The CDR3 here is CASSYPEGGYNEQFF.

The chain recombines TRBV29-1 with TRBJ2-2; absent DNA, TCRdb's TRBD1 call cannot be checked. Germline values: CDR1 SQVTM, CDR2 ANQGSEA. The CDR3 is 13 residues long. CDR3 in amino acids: CSVDRGGTGELFF.

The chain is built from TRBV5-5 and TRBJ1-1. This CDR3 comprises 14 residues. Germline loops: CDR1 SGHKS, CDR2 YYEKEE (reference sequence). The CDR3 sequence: CASTLWAANTEAFF.

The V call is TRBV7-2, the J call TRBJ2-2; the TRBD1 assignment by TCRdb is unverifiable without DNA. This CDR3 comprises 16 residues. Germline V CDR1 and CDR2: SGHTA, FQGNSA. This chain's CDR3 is CASSLGGQGNTGELFF.

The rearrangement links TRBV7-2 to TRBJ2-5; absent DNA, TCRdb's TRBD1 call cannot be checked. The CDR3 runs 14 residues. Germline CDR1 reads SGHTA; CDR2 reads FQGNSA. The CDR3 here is CASSLNRVGETQYF.

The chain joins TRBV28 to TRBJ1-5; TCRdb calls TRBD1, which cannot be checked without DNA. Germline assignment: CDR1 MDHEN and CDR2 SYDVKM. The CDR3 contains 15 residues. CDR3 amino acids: CASSLVLGGDQPQHF.

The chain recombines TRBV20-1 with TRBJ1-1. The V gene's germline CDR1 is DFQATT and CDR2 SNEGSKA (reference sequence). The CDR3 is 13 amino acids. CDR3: CSANVDTTSRAFF.

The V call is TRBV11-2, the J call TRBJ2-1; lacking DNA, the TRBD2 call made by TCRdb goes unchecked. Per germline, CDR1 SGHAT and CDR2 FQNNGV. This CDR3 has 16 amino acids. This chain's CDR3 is CASSFGPRSSYNEQFF. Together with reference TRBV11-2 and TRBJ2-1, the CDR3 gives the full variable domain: EAGVAQSPRYKIIEKRQSVAFWCNPISGHATLYWYQQILGQGPKLLIQFQNNGVVDDSQLPKDRFSAERLKGVDSTLKIQPAKLEDSAVYLCASSFGPRSSYNEQFFGPGTRLTVL.

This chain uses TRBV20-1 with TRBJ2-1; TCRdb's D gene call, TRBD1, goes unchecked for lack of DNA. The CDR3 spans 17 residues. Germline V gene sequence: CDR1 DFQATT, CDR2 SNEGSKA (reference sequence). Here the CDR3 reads CSASGTRTSSSYNEQFF.

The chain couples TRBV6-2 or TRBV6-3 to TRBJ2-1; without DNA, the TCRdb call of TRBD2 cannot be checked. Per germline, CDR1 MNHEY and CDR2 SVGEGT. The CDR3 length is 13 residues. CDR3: CATSGRADNEQFF.

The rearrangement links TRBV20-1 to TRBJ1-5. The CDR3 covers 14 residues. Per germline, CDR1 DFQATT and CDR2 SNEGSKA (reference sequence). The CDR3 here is CSAMTGRVNQPQHF.

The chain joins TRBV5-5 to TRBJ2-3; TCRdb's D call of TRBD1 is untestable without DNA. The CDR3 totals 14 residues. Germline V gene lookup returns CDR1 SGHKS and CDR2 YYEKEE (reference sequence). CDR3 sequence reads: CASSAQGLTDTQYF. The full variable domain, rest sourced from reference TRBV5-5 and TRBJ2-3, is DAGVTQSPTHLIKTRGQQVTLRCSPISGHKSVSWYQQVLGQGPQFIFQYYEKEERGRGNFPDRFSARQFPNYSSELNVNALLLGDSALYLCASSAQGLTDTQYFGPGTRLTVL.

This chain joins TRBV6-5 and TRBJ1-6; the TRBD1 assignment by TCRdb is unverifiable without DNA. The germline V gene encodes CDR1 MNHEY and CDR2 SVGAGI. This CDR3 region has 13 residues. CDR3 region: CASSRQGNSPLHF.

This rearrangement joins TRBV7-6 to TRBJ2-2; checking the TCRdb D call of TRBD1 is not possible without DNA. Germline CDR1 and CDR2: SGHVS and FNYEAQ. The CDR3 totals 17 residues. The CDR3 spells CASSLVGGTGVTGELFF.

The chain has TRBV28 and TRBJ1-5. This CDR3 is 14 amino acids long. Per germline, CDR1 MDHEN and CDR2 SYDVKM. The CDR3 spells CATQRGGGSQPQHF.